This T cell receptor beta chain was found in a study of T-cell reconstitution after alpha-beta-depleted transplantation in children. Study-wide points: There were reportedly several hundred expanded graft clones from which alpha-beta T cells came about two months after transplant. Newly produced T cells mostly provided counts and TCRbeta diversity after one year, as hyperexpanded clones declined. In some patients, recipient T cells and intrathymic progenitors surviving conditioning explained high day-60 diversity.

The library targeted TCRbeta and was prepared with unique molecular identifiers. TCRdb processed the PCR reads anew with MiXCR; each CDR3 protein has one entry. The sample consists of 300,000 to 350,000 distinct CDR3 sequences, 15% to 20% of them appearing once. To note about this clonotype: Its target is unknown.

This specimen consisted of PBMCs, mostly from graft donor cells, obtained 360 days after TCRalphabeta/CD19-depleted stem cell transplant. The sequence was collected from a male patient between 2 and 15 years old who had a stem cell transplant for acute lymphoblastic leukemia, so the T cells may come from the graft donor.

The CDR3 protein is CASSESDFGVNQPQHF. The CDR3 DNA reads as TGTGCCAGCAGTGAGTCCGACTTCGGGGTCAATCAGCCCCAGCATTTT. V and J are TRBV2 and TRBJ1-5; no clear D gene. CDR1 is SNHLY, CDR2 FYNNEI, per germline. The length of the CDR3 is 16 residues. Trimming left V 3 bases short and J 3 bases short, with 15 bases between.